The TCR beta chain under discussion was sequenced for a study of T cell responses to AZD1222 COVID-19 vaccine (dated by TCRdb to about 2021). Regarding the study in general: AZD1222 recipients whose second dose came at about 4 weeks and those whose second dose came at about 12 weeks were combined into one group, since spike-specific TCR depth and breadth did not differ between the two schedules. A total of approximately 240 trial participants underwent TCR sequencing, of whom roughly 210 had received two doses of AZD1222 and about 25 had received two doses of the MenACWY control vaccine. Trial participants were enrolled by age into subgroups of 18-55, 56-69 and 70-plus years, and roughly 150, 30 and 60 TCR-sequenced participants, respectively, were included in these subgroups.

The time point label, read with the paper, signifies: baseline before first vaccination. The vaccinee samples were drawn from two UK trials, COV001 and COV002, one of which was a single-blind randomized controlled phase 2/3 trial testing AZD1222 (ChAdOx1 nCoV-19) in healthy adults. For TCRbeta chain sequencing, PBMC samples were collected from trial participants at day 0 and at day 28 after the second dose. What the work shows at the level of the full study, not this receptor alone: Participants were mostly white British, with more females than males. The authors suggested clonal diversity may have been underestimated. The 56-69-year group was small, and its depth increase did not reach significance, likely because of low power. The whole spike protein was spanned by vaccine-associated CD4 TCRs, and dominant responses were seen in regions 160-218 and 743-854. Epitopes outside the regions mutated in the B.1.351 and B.1.1.7 variants were reportedly recognized by nearly half of the unique spike-specific TCRs. Conclusions about previously exposed vaccinees are limited, since just six or seven AZD1222 recipients were seropositive for SARS-CoV-2 at baseline. Because no samples from the day 14 peak response were available, repertoires could be characterized only after the peak T cell response. After two AZD1222 doses, both the breadth and the depth of spike-specific TCRs were significantly higher than at day 0 and than in MenACWY recipients.

The CDR3 regions of human TCRbeta chains were analyzed by immunosequencing. The study's processing was this. TCRs in the repertoires were compared against a reference library of SARS-CoV-2-specific TCRs that had been generated with the MIRA antigen-specificity platform. Breadth was defined as the fraction of unique TCRs that were SARS-CoV-2-associated. Depth was defined as the fraction of total T cells that were SARS-CoV-2-associated. Using the MIRA data, each spike-specific TCR was assigned both to the spike region to which the TCR was reactive and to a CD4 or CD8 class. Log10-transformed breadth and depth values were compared by one-way ANOVA with Sidak's multiple comparisons tests. The clones in this table, taken by TCRdb from immuneACCESS, are in-frame only. Not every clone is retained; where verified, under half of the shortfall comes from an unresolved V gene, and the cause of the rest is unknown. V and J calls and clone size are copied from that table; D and trimming were computed from the DNA. The table for this sample lists 120,000 or so clones; 70% to 90% of them were counted only once. The ten largest clones add up to approximately 1.7% of the sample.

Sequences SGHRS (CDR1) and YFSETQ (CDR2) are obtained from the germline V gene. From its cysteine to its phenylalanine, the CDR3 spans 17 amino acids. The retained sequence is limited to the CDR3, 51 bases, with the frame set at the first base. V trim: 4 bases; J trim: 0 bases; unmatched bases: 9. With respect to this clone: Its antigen is still unknown. Nothing much larger sits one base from this clone, and base qualities are not available.

The chain is made from TRBV5-1 and TRBJ2-1; 8 central bases correspond to TRBD2. This receptor was taken from an adult in good health. Material: peripheral blood, obtained on day 0 of AZD1222 vaccination. The DNA is TGCGCCAGCAGCGAGGCGGGGGGCCCCTTCTCCTACAATGAGCAGTTCTTC. Translated, it reads CASSEAGGPFSYNEQFF. The full variable domain, with segments outside the CDR3 supplied by the reference TRBV5-1 and TRBJ2-1 proteins, appears as KAGVTQTPRYLIKTRGQQVTLSCSPISGHRSVSWYQQTPGQGLQFLFEYFSETQRNKGNFPGRFSGRQFSNSRSEMNVSTLELGDSALYLCASSEAGGPFSYNEQFFGPGTRLTVL.